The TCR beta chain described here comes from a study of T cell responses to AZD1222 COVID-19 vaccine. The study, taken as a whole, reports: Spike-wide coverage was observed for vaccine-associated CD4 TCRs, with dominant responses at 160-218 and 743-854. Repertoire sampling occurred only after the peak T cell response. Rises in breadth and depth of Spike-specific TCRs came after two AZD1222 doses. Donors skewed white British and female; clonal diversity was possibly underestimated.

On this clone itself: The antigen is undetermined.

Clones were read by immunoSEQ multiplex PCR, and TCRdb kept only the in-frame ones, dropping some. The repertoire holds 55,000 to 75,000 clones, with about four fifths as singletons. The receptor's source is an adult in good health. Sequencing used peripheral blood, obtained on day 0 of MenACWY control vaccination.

This CDR3 reads CAISGQGAGDLGGELFF. CDR3 sequence (DNA): TGTGCCATCAGTGGCCAGGGAGCGGGGGACTTGGGCGGGGAGCTGTTTTTT. The chain joins TRBV10-3 to TRBJ2-2; TRBD2 matches 8 bases. The V gene's germline CDR1 is ENHRY and CDR2 SYGVKD. The CDR3 runs to 17 residues. V gave up 4 bases and J gave up 7 bases; unmatched junction bases: 14.